Listed below are T cell receptor beta chains from one sample, sequenced in a study of cytomegalovirus exposure and HLA in healthy donors. Only in-frame clones appear in the TCRdb table, and some are missing; sequencing was by immunoSEQ multiplex PCR. Its listing shows 53,000 or so clones. The sequencing input was PBMCs. These TCRs come from a male donor in good health and CMV-seropositive. Both conserved end residues are part of each CDR3. D genes are given only for firm matches.

TRBD2	TRBJ2-1	TRBV14	TGTGCCAGCAGCCTCCCATGGGGCACTAGCGGACCTTACAATGAGCAGTTCTTC	CASSLPWGTSGPYNEQFF
-	TRBJ1-2	TRBV28	TGTGCCAGCAGTTCCCGTAACTATGGCTACACCTTC	CASSSRNYGYTF
-	TRBJ2-3	TRBV4-3	TGCGCCAGCAGCCAAGTTATGAGGAGCGCAGATACGCAGTATTTT	CASSQVMRSADTQYF
-	TRBJ2-2	TRBV29-1	TGCAGCGGGGGGGGGCAGAGCACCGGGGAGCTGTTTTTT	CSGGGQSTGELFF
-	TRBJ1-3	TRBV7-9	TGTGCCAGCAGCTTAGAGGGGGGAAACACCATATATTTT	CASSLEGGNTIYF
TRBD2	TRBJ2-3	TRBV9	TGTGCCAGCAGCCCGGACCCGACTAGCGGGGGGGCCGCAGATACGCAGTATTTT	CASSPDPTSGGAADTQYF
TRBD2	TRBJ2-3	TRBV4-3	TGCGCCAGCAGCCAAGAACTAGCGGGGGGGCCCTTCCCAGATACGCAGTATTTT	CASSQELAGGPFPDTQYF
-	TRBJ1-5	TRBV6-6	TGTGCCAGCAGTGACACTGGACAGAACAATCAGCCCCAGCATTTT	CASSDTGQNNQPQHF
-	TRBJ2-3	TRBV2	TGTGCCAGCAGGGCCCCCACAGATACGCAGTATTTT	CASRAPTDTQYF
TRBD1	TRBJ2-1	TRBV2	TGTGCCAGCAGTGATATCCAGGGGGCGAATGAGCAGTTCTTC	CASSDIQGANEQFF
TRBD1	TRBJ1-1	TRBV4-1	TGCGCCAGCAGCCAAGTCTCCGGACAGGGCCACACTGAAGCTTTCTTT	CASSQVSGQGHTEAFF
TRBD1	TRBJ1-6	TRBV19	TGTGCCAGTAGTACCAAGACAGGGAATAATTCACCCCTCCACTTT	CASSTKTGNNSPLHF
TRBD1	TRBJ1-5	TRBV19	TGTGCCAGAAGGCAGGACAGGCTTTGCAATCAGCCCCAGCATTTT	CARRQDRLCNQPQHF
-	TRBJ2-1	TRBV28	TGTGCCAGCAGCCAGGGGACAAGTTCCTACAATGAGCAGTTCTTC	CASSQGTSSYNEQFF
TRBD2	TRBJ2-3	TRBV10-2	TGCGCCAGCAGTCCAACTAGCGGGGGAATAGATACGCAGTATTTT	CASSPTSGGIDTQYF
TRBD1	TRBJ1-4	TRBV15	TGTGCCACCAGCATTGACAGGGGCATTGGAGAAAAACTGTTTTTT	CATSIDRGIGEKLFF
TRBD2	TRBJ2-1	TRBV10-3	TGTGCCATTGCCGGGACTAGCAGAGATGAGCAGTTCTTC	CAIAGTSRDEQFF
-	TRBJ2-1	TRBV6-5	TGTGCCAGCAGTTGGAGTGGCAATGAGCAGTTCTTC	CASSWSGNEQFF
TRBD1	TRBJ2-1	TRBV9	TGTGCCAGCAGCGTAGAAGCGACAGGGAACCATGAGCAGTTCTTC	CASSVEATGNHEQFF
-	TRBJ1-2	TRBV27	TGTGCCAGCAGCGGACTCTCCGACTATGGCTACACCTTC	CASSGLSDYGYTF
TRBD1	TRBJ1-4	TRBV2	TGTGCCAGCAGTGCCGGAGACAGGGCTAATGAAAAACTGTTTTTT	CASSAGDRANEKLFF
-	TRBJ2-7	TRBV5-1	TGCGCCAGCAGCCCCGACTCCCAAAGCTCCTACGAGCAGTACTTC	CASSPDSQSSYEQYF
-	TRBJ1-5	TRBV28	TGTGCCACCGCGACAGGTTTCAATCAGCCCCAGCATTTT	CATATGFNQPQHF
-	TRBJ1-1	TRBV18	TGTGCCAGCTCACTTTCAGGGGTCTACACTGAAGCTTTCTTT	CASSLSGVYTEAFF
TRBD1	TRBJ2-7	TRBV19	TGTGCCAGTAGTAACCACTGGACAGGGGCCTACGAGCAGTACTTC	CASSNHWTGAYEQYF
TRBD1	TRBJ2-7	TRBV4-3	TGCGCCAGCAGTCAAGACAGGGTGGGCGAGCAGTACTTC	CASSQDRVGEQYF
-	TRBJ1-1	TRBV30	TGTGCCTGGAGTGTACTTTCTGCGGTGAACACTGAAGCTTTCTTT	CAWSVLSAVNTEAFF
-	TRBJ1-1	TRBV2	TGTGCCAGCAGCCTGACAGAGAACACTGAAGCTTTCTTT	CASSLTENTEAFF
-	TRBJ2-7	TRBV6-1	TGTGCCAGCAGTGAACGGGGAATAGCCTACGAGCAGTACTTC	CASSERGIAYEQYF
-	TRBJ2-4	TRBV18	TGTGCCAGCTCACCGGTGGGGGCGGACATTCAGTACTTC	CASSPVGADIQYF
-	TRBJ2-3	TRBV7-9	TGTGCCACCCAGTTGACTAGAGCAGGCACAGATACGCAGTATTTT	CATQLTRAGTDTQYF
-	TRBJ2-3	TRBV28	TGTGCCAGCAGTTTGGGCGGGGTCACAGATACGCAGTATTTT	CASSLGGVTDTQYF
TRBD2	TRBJ2-3	TRBV19	TGTGCCAGTAGTATTCTCCAGCGGGGCGCTAGCACAGATACGCAGTATTTT	CASSILQRGASTDTQYF
TRBD2	TRBJ2-1	TRBV15	TGTGCCACCAGCCTGCGTAGCGGGGGCAACGGGTGGTTCTTC	CATSLRSGGNGWFF
-	TRBJ2-1	TRBV4-1	TGCGCCAGCAGCCAAGATCGGGCAGGGGAGTACAATGAGCAGTTCTTC	CASSQDRAGEYNEQFF
-	TRBJ1-1	TRBV11-1	TGTGCCAGCAGCCTTGGGTCCAACAGGAACACTGAAGCTTTCTTT	CASSLGSNRNTEAFF
-	TRBJ2-7	TRBV28	TGTGCCAGCGGTGTACCCTACTACGAGCAGTACTTC	CASGVPYYEQYF
-	TRBJ2-7	TRBV10-3	TGTGCCATCAGTGATGGAGGAGAGAGGACGGACTCCTACGAGCAGTACTTC	CAISDGGERTDSYEQYF
-	TRBJ2-2	TRBV6-5	TGTGCCAGCAGTTACCGACTGGTCCGCTACACCGGGGAGCTGTTTTTT	CASSYRLVRYTGELFF
-	TRBJ2-1	TRBV27	TGTGCCAGCAAACTCGGGGGGCTATCCTACAATGAGCAGTTCTTC	CASKLGGLSYNEQFF
TRBD1	TRBJ2-7	TRBV2	TGTGCCAGCAGTGGCATAGGACAGGGGGAATCCTACGAGCAGTACTTC	CASSGIGQGESYEQYF
-	TRBJ1-1	TRBV6-6	TGTGCCAGCAAGGTGGATTTCGGGGTGAGCACTGAAGCTTTCTTT	CASKVDFGVSTEAFF
-	TRBJ1-3	TRBV11-2	TGTGCCAGCAGCTTAGGAGGAGGAAACACCATATATTTT	CASSLGGGNTIYF